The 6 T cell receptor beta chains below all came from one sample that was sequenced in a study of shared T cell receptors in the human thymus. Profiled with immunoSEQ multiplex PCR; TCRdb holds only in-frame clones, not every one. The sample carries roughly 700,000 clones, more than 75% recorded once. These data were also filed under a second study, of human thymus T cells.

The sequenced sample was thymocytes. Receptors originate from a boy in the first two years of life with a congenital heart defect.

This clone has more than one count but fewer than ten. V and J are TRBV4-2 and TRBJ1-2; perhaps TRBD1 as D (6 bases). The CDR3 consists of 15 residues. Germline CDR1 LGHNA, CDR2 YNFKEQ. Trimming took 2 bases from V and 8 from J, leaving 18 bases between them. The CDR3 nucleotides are TGTGCCAGCAGCCAACCGGGACACCGAACACGGGGCTACACCTTC. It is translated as CASSQPGHRTRGYTF.

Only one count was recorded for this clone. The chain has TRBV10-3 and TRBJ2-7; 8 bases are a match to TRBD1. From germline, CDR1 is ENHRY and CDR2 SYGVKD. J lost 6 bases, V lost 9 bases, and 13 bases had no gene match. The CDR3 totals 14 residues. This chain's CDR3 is CAIDTGTGDSEQYF. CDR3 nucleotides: TGTGCCATAGACACCGGGACAGGAGACTCCGAGCAGTACTTC.

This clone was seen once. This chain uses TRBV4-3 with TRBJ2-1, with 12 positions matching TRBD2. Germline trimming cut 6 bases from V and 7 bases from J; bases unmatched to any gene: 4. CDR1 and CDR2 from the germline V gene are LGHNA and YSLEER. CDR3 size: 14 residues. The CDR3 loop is CASRTSGSRNEQFF. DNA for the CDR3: TGCGCCAGCAGGACTAGCGGGAGCAGGAATGAGCAGTTCTTC.

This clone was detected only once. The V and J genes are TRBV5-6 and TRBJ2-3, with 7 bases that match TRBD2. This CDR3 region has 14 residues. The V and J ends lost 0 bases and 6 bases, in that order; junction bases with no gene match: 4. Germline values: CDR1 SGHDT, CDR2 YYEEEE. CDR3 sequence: CASSLGGSSDTQYF. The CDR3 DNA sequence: TGTGCCAGCAGCTTGGGCGGGAGTTCGGATACGCAGTATTTT.

The CDR3 DNA is TGTGCCAGCAGCCGATACACCACGACTAGCCCATCCTACGAGCAGTACTTC. Residues: CASSRYTTTSPSYEQYF. V gene TRBV5-4 combines with J gene TRBJ2-7, with 7 bases aligning to TRBD2. V gave up 4 bases and J gave up 1 base; unmatched junction bases: 14. CDR1 is SGHNT and CDR2 is YYREEE in the germline V gene (reference sequence). The CDR3 is 17 residues long.

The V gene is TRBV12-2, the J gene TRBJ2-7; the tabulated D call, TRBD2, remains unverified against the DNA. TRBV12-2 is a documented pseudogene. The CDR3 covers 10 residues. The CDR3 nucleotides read TGTGCAAGTCGCCGCGGACGGGGGTACTTC. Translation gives CASRRGRGYF.